The 10 T cell receptor beta chains in this list originate from one sample, sequenced in a study of tumor-infiltrating lymphocytes in glioblastoma multiforme. TCR beta libraries were built from RNA through three nested multiplex PCR rounds using modified ARM-PCR. TCRdb re-called the multiplex PCR reads through MiXCR, storing one row per CDR3 protein. The sample holds over 10,000 distinct CDR3 sequences, roughly 68% seen once. Material for sequencing was brain tumor tissue. These receptors originate from a male donor with glioblastoma.

The chain employs TRBV11-2 and TRBJ2-5, with unresolved D. The length of the CDR3 is 12 residues. V lost 0 bases, J lost 4 bases, and 3 bases lay in between. Germline lookup yields CDR1 SGHAT and CDR2 FQNNGV. CDR3: CASSLEVETQYF. The CDR3 DNA reads as TGTGCCAGCAGCTTAGAGGTAGAGACCCAGTACTTC.

With respect to this clonotype: This is likely a read error, given that the CDR3 carries no conserved phenylalanine or tryptophan at its end. The DNA is left out, because the CDR3 cannot be placed on it with certainty; the CDR3 is given as TCRdb lists it. The chain uses TRBV21-1 and TRBJ2-3; TRBD1, the table's D call, lacks a check against the DNA. TRBV21-1 is listed as a pseudogene. A total of 19 residues make up the CDR3, ends included. The CDR3 is CASSHTGTSRFHSTDTQYL.

This clonotype was seen a few times. The chain uses TRBV11-2 and TRBJ2-7; 7 bases line up with TRBD2. This CDR3 contains 12 residues. V shed 5 bases, J shed 3 bases, and the junction held 1 base outside the gene matches. Germline V gene sequence: CDR1 SGHAT, CDR2 FQNNGV. The CDR3 loop reads CASSRGDYEQYF. The CDR3 DNA reads as TGTGCCAGCAGCCGGGGGGACTACGAGCAGTACTTC. Full variable domain (missing parts from reference TRBV11-2 and TRBJ2-7): EAGVAQSPRYKIIEKRQSVAFWCNPISGHATLYWYQQILGQGPKLLIQFQNNGVVDDSQLPKDRFSAERLKGVDSTLKIQPAKLEDSAVYLCASSRGDYEQYFGPGTRLTVT.

Details on this clonotype: The CDR3 does not end in the conserved phenylalanine or tryptophan, so this is likely a read error. The DNA is omitted, as the CDR3 cannot be located on it reliably, and the CDR3 follows TCRdb's listing. The CDR3 loop reads CSVEYMAGASGQLC. The chain uses TRBV29-1 and TRBJ2-1; the table's D call TRBD2 went unverified against the DNA. Germline CDR1 and CDR2: SQVTM and ANQGSEA. The CDR3 region is 14 residues in length, termini included.

This clonotype was seen many times. The V call is TRBV7-9, the J call TRBJ2-7; no clear D. V was trimmed by 3 bases and J by 3 bases, leaving 6 bases between them. Germline-derived CDR1 and CDR2 are SEHNR and FQNEAQ (reference sequence). The CDR3 covers 12 residues. CDR3 nucleotides: TGTGCCAGCAGCTTGATTAACTACGAGCAGTACTTC. Encoded protein: CASSLINYEQYF.

The chain carries TRBV6-5 and TRBJ1-2, with D perhaps TRBD1 (6 bases). Trimming shortened V by 5 bases and J by 9 bases, and 16 bases separated the two germline ends. Germline CDR1 and CDR2: MNHEY and SVGAGI. The CDR3 length is 13 residues. The CDR3 nucleotides read TGTGCCAGCAGTCCAACAGGGAGTGTTAGCTACACCTTC. Translated, it gives CASSPTGSVSYTF.

This clonotype has a count of ten or more. The chain has TRBV7-3 and TRBJ2-3, with TRBD1 identical over 11 bases. This CDR3 has 15 residues. V was clipped by 5 bases and J by 4 bases; unmatched bases: 5. The germline V gene encodes CDR1 SGHTA and CDR2 FQGTGA. The CDR3 bases are TGTGCCAGCAGCCGGGGGACAGGGGGGCCAGATACGCAGTATTTT. It specifies CASSRGTGGPDTQYF.

Comment on this clonotype: A read error is possible here, since a much larger clone lies one base away. The chain links TRBV7-2 to TRBJ1-1, with unresolved D. CDR3 length equals 13 residues. The V gene's germline CDR1 is SGHTA and CDR2 FQGNSA. Trimming took off 3 bases at V and 1 base at J, with 6 bases between the two ends. CDR3 nucleotides: TGTGCCAGCAGCTTGGGCAGGAACACTGAAGCTTTCTTT. Its protein product is CASSLGRNTEAFF.

Details on this clonotype: The conserved final phenylalanine or tryptophan is absent from the CDR3, which likely points to a read error. The J gene is TRBJ2-2, the V gene TRBV12-3 or TRBV12-4; D may be TRBD1 (5 bases). The CDR3 consists of 15 residues. CDR3 loop: CASSLLSGNTRELFL. Here the CDR3 DNA reads TGTGCCAGCAGTTTACTTTCAGGGAACACCAGGGAGCTGTTTCTT.

As regards this clonotype: One end of the junction fails to match germline, which may point to a read error. The chain joins TRBV20-1 to TRBJ1-4; maybe TRBD1 (5 bases). The CDR3 covers 14 residues. Germline V gene lookup returns CDR1 DFQATT and CDR2 SNEGSKA (reference sequence). CDR3 protein: CSARGGREVERLFF. The CDR3 DNA reads TGCAGTGCTAGAGGGGGCAGGGAGGTTGAAAGACTGTTTTTT.